This T cell receptor (beta chain) was found in a study of blood T cell repertoires in COVID-19. Per the authors' pipeline: Researchers report that nucleated cell counts were estimated from reference gene primer amplification. Sequencing was performed with immunoSEQ multiplex PCR; in TCRdb, only in-frame clones are kept and a portion is missing. Clone size and V and J calls were adopted from that table, with D and trimming inferred from the DNA. This table holds 90,000 to 110,000 clones, roughly 75% found once. Germline assignment: CDR1 SGHTA and CDR2 FQGNSA. Trimming pared 1 base from V and 10 bases from J, leaving 14 bases between. The CDR3 runs 14 residues.

The rearrangement links TRBV7-2 to TRBJ2-1, with D perhaps TRBD1 (5 bases). The origin of this receptor is a human donor in a cohort sampled during active or convalescent COVID-19. Sequencing was carried out using peripheral blood. CDR3 sequence reads: CASSLGLGLAEQFF. The CDR3 DNA follows: TGTGCCAGCAGCTTAGGGCTGGGGCTCGCGGAGCAGTTCTTC.